The 23 T cell receptor beta chains below were found in one sample sequenced in a study of blood T cell repertoires in COVID-19 (dated by TCRdb to the early 2020s). Libraries were made using the immunoSEQ multiplex PCR assay. In its TCRdb copy, this immuneACCESS table keeps in-frame sequences only and misses some clones. Where compared with another copy, unresolved V genes explain less than half of these, and the others have no known cause. The sample data list some 200,000 clones, and 65% to 85% of these were observed just once. About 2.7% of the sample lies in the top ten. Input material: peripheral blood. These receptor sequences come from a human donor with acute or convalescent COVID-19. The donor label of this sample is uncertain.

The rearrangement uses TRBV19 and TRBJ1-2, with a tentative D call TRBD1 (5 bases). Germline CDR1 is LNHDA and CDR2 is SQIVND (reference sequence). This CDR3 has 14 amino acids. Trimming took off 4 bases at V and 2 bases at J, with 11 bases between the two ends. CDR3 loop: CASSKGLINYGYTF. The CDR3 DNA is TGTGCCAGTAGTAAGGGGCTTATCAACTATGGCTACACCTTC.

In this sample, this clone turned up once. The rearrangement joins TRBV28 to TRBJ1-5; D is possibly TRBD1 (6 bases). Germline V lookup: CDR1 MDHEN, CDR2 SYDVKM. Trimming took off 3 bases at V and 9 bases at J, with 27 bases between the two ends. CDR3 size: 18 residues. The CDR3 protein is CASSLDPGPGTPLWPQHF. In DNA, the CDR3 is TGTGCCAGCAGTTTGGATCCCGGTCCCGGGACACCGCTGTGGCCCCAGCATTTT.

A remark on this clone: Other DNA sequences in this specimen translate into the identical CDR3. The rearrangement joins TRBV7-2 to TRBJ2-5, with TRBD2 matching over 10 bases. The CDR3 spans 14 residues. In germline, CDR1 is SGHTA, CDR2 FQGNSA. Trimming removed 2 bases from V and 5 bases from J; junction bases left unmatched: 2. CDR3 residues: CASSLIAGGETQYF. Here the CDR3 DNA reads TGTGCCAGCAGCTTAATAGCGGGGGGTGAGACCCAGTACTTC.

The chain couples TRBV11-2 to TRBJ2-7; 7 bases align to TRBD2. CDR1 SGHAT and CDR2 FQNNGV come from the germline V gene. V lost 9 bases to trimming and J lost 3 bases; unmatched junction nucleotides: 11. The CDR3 is made up of 14 amino acids. CDR3 bases: TGTGCCAGTATCATAAGTGGGGAGGGCTACGAGCAGTACTTC. Translated: CASIISGEGYEQYF.

The chain carries TRBV9 and TRBJ2-5, with 8 positions matching TRBD2. Germline V lookup: CDR1 SGDLS, CDR2 YYNGEE. Losses at the gene ends were 4 bases for V and 1 base for J; bases not matched to a gene: 3. This CDR3 comprises 14 residues. The CDR3 loop reads CASSREGIQETQYF. CDR3 sequence (DNA): TGTGCCAGCAGCCGGGAGGGCATCCAAGAGACCCAGTACTTC.

The chain combines TRBV6-5 with TRBJ1-1, with 8 bases that match TRBD1. The CDR3 has 15 amino acids. CDR1 is MNHEY and CDR2 is SVGAGI in the germline V gene. V was pared by 6 bases and J by 5 bases, with 11 bases of the junction left unmatched. CDR3: CASSSPGQGATEAFF. CDR3 coding DNA: TGTGCCAGCAGCTCCCCGGGGCAGGGGGCGACTGAAGCTTTCTTT.

This chain uses TRBV20-1 with TRBJ2-1; TRBD2 matches at 7 bases. The CDR3 has 16 residues. V was pared by 3 bases and J by 1 base, with 9 bases of the junction left unmatched. Germline V gene lookup returns CDR1 DFQATT and CDR2 SNEGSKA (reference sequence). CDR3: CSASGRLAESYNEQFF. The CDR3 DNA follows: TGCAGTGCTAGTGGTCGGCTAGCGGAATCCTACAATGAGCAGTTCTTC.

V is TRBV5-6 and J is TRBJ2-5; the match to TRBD2 covers 9 bases. The germline CDR1 and CDR2 sequences are SGHDT and YYEEEE. The CDR3 loop spans 16 amino acids. V shed 4 bases and J 5 bases; nucleotides not matched to a gene: 12. CDR3 in amino acids: CASSLSPAGGFETQYF. The CDR3, as DNA: TGTGCCAGCAGCCTTTCCCCCGCGGGGGGGTTTGAGACCCAGTACTTC.

The chain couples TRBV7-3 to TRBJ2-1; tentatively, D is TRBD1 (6 bases). Germline loops: CDR1 SGHTA, CDR2 FQGTGA. The CDR3 spans 15 residues. V was shortened by 5 bases and J by 0 bases, with 11 bases between the two germline ends. This CDR3 reads CASSRDRFSYNEQFF. The CDR3 DNA follows: TGTGCCAGCAGCCGCGACAGGTTCTCCTACAATGAGCAGTTCTTC. The complete variable domain, with remaining parts taken from reference TRBV7-3 and TRBJ2-1, reads GAGVSQTPSNKVTEKGKYVELRCDPISGHTALYWYRQSLGQGPEFLIYFQGTGAADDSGLPNDRFFAVRPEGSVSTLKIQRTERGDSAVYLCASSRDRFSYNEQFFGPGTRLTVL.

The genes are TRBV11-3 and TRBJ2-3; D is unresolved. The CDR3 contains 15 residues. From germline, CDR1 is SGHNT and CDR2 YENEEA. Trimming removed 1 base at V and 2 bases at J, with 10 bases between. The CDR3 DNA reads as TGTGCCAGCAGCTTAGGCGCCCGTCCCACAGATACGCAGTATTTT. This translates into CASSLGARPTDTQYF. Combining the CDR3 with reference TRBV11-3 and TRBJ2-3 gives the whole variable domain EAGVVQSPRYKIIEKKQPVAFWCNPISGHNTLYWYLQNLGQGPELLIRYENEEAVDDSQLPKDRFSAERLKGVDSTLKIQPAELGDSAVYLCASSLGARPTDTQYFGPGTRLTVL.

This clone was recorded a few times. This rearrangement joins TRBV6-1 to TRBJ2-7; 7 bases map to TRBD1. Germline V gene sequence: CDR1 MNHNS, CDR2 SASEGT. This CDR3 spans 14 amino acids. The V gene end was trimmed by 2 bases and the J gene end by 3 bases; junction bases not matched to a gene: 4. The CDR3 sequence is CASSESTGYYEQYF. CDR3 coding DNA: TGTGCCAGCAGTGAATCGACAGGGTACTACGAGCAGTACTTC.

The J gene is TRBJ1-3, the V gene TRBV5-5, with D hard to call. The germline V gene has CDR1 SGHKS and CDR2 YYEKEE (reference sequence). The V end was cut by 0 bases, the J end by 10 bases, with 29 bases between. The CDR3 contains 19 residues. CDR3 region: CASSLAPGIGPLRSSTIYF. For the CDR3, the DNA is TGTGCCAGCAGCTTGGCCCCGGGGATCGGGCCCCTTAGGTCTAGTACCATATATTTT.

The chain is built from TRBV28 and TRBJ1-5; D perhaps matches TRBD1 (5 bases). CDR1 and CDR2 (germline): MDHEN, SYDVKM. The CDR3 has 13 residues. With 8 bases removed from V and 5 bases from J, the gap between germline ends came to 13 bases. The CDR3: CASDSGGYQPQHF. The CDR3 DNA reads as TGTGCCAGCGATTCGGGGGGTTATCAGCCCCAGCATTTT.

The gene calls are TRBV19 and TRBJ1-1; 8 nucleotides align to TRBD1. CDR3 length: 15 residues. V dropped 4 bases and J dropped 6; count of bases not matched to a gene: 10. CDR1 is LNHDA, CDR2 SQIVND, per germline (reference sequence). The CDR3 DNA reads as TGTGCCAGTAGTAACGTAGCAGGGGGCAACGCTGAAGCTTTCTTT. As protein: CASSNVAGGNAEAFF.

This clone was observed once. V is TRBV5-1 and J is TRBJ2-7; 10 bases align to TRBD1. The junction had 11 bases not matched to a gene; V was cut back by 1 base and J by 4 bases. This CDR3 spans 17 amino acids. Germline V gene data show CDR1 as SGHRS and CDR2 as YFSETQ. DNA of the CDR3: TGCGCCAGCAGCTTGACTACGGGGACAGGGGTTTCATACGAGCAGTACTTC. It is translated as CASSLTTGTGVSYEQYF.

This chain connects TRBV6-5 to TRBJ2-2, with D maybe TRBD2 (5 bases). Trimming shortened V by 6 bases and J by 7 bases, and 15 bases separated the two germline ends. CDR1 is MNHEY and CDR2 is SVGAGI in the germline V gene. The CDR3 covers 14 residues. Here the CDR3 DNA reads TGTGCCAGCAGGCGATTTGGGGAGATCGGGGAGCTGTTTTTT. Amino acid sequence: CASRRFGEIGELFF.

This chain connects TRBV11-3 to TRBJ2-5; 7 positions match TRBD2. This CDR3 is 15 amino acids long. CDR1 and CDR2 from the germline V gene are SGHNT and YENEEA. With V trimmed by 5 bases and J by 4 bases, 10 bases remained unmatched. In DNA, the CDR3 is TGTGCCAGCAGCGATGGGTGGGCTAGCGGAGAGACCCAGTACTTC. Translated, it gives CASSDGWASGETQYF.

For this clone: The same CDR3 also results from other DNA sequences found in this sample. V usage is TRBV27 and J usage is TRBJ1-1; D is unclear. This CDR3 is built from 11 residues. V dropped 4 bases and J dropped 5 bases, with 5 bases sitting between them. The germline V gene has CDR1 MNHEY and CDR2 SMNVEV (reference sequence). The CDR3 loop is CASSSRTEAFF. The CDR3 nucleotides are TGTGCCAGCAGTTCCCGGACTGAAGCTTTCTTT.

CDR3 sequence reads: CASSLGRGKGNTEAFF. The CDR3 region has the DNA TGTGCCAGCAGCTTAGGTAGAGGGAAGGGGAACACTGAAGCTTTCTTT. V is TRBV7-6 and J is TRBJ1-1; D not certain. The V and J ends lost 1 base and 1 base respectively, with 13 bases between them. The germline V gene encodes CDR1 SGHVS and CDR2 FNYEAQ. This CDR3 is 16 amino acids long.

The chain couples TRBV19 to TRBJ1-1, with 7 bases matching TRBD1. Germline CDR1 reads LNHDA; CDR2 reads SQIVND (reference sequence). CDR3 size: 13 residues. The trim removed 10 bases at V and 2 bases at J, leaving 7 bases unmatched. The chain's CDR3 is CATLRQGNTEAFF. The CDR3, as DNA: TGTGCCACCCTACGACAGGGAAACACTGAAGCTTTCTTT.

This rearrangement joins TRBV2 to TRBJ1-2; a weak D match, TRBD1 (6 bases). The CDR3 has 14 amino acids. V lost 5 bases to trimming and J lost 3 bases, with 13 bases between them. The germline gives CDR1 SNHLY, CDR2 FYNNEI. The CDR3 bases are TGTGCCAGCAGTCCCCAGACAGGCTACTATGGCTACACCTTC. Translated: CASSPQTGYYGYTF.

This clone was observed a few times. The V gene is TRBV11-2, the J gene TRBJ2-3; 7 nucleotides match TRBD2. The ends lost 5 bases at V and 3 bases at J; junction bases unmatched: 8. CDR1 SGHAT and CDR2 FQNNGV come from the germline V gene. CDR3 size: 15 residues. The CDR3 region is CASSLRGSGTDTQYF. CDR3 sequence (DNA): TGTGCCAGCAGCCTTCGCGGGAGTGGGACAGATACGCAGTATTTT.

V usage is TRBV29-1 and J usage is TRBJ2-2; D remains unclear. The CDR3 is made up of 12 amino acids. The ends were cut back, 5 bases at V and 5 bases at J, with 9 bases in the middle. The V gene's germline CDR1 is SQVTM and CDR2 ANQGSEA. DNA of the CDR3: TGCAGCGTTAAGATCGGGACCGGGGAGCTGTTTTTT. Encoded protein: CSVKIGTGELFF.